A selection of T cell receptor beta chains follows, all from one sample in a study of T cell responses to AZD1222 COVID-19 vaccine. The assay was immunoSEQ multiplex PCR, and TCRdb's table has in-frame clones only and misses some. The table has about 97,000 clones, 86% seen once; the top ten hold roughly 1.4%. Sequencing was performed on peripheral blood, taken on day 0 of AZD1222 vaccination. These receptors were collected from an adult in good health. The CDR3 runs from the conserved cysteine through the conserved F or W. The D gene is left open where the match is weak. Clone size is given for some rows only: seen once, a few or many times, or a class if the clone is expanded.

J gene	clone size	V gene	D gene	CDR3 protein	CDR3 DNA
TRBJ2-1	-	TRBV4-3	-	CASSQDLSVNEQFF	TGCGCCAGCAGCCAAGATTTGTCCGTCAATGAGCAGTTCTTC
TRBJ2-7	-	TRBV7-9	TRBD1	CASSLGTGAIEQYF	TGTGCCAGCAGCTTAGGGACAGGGGCTATCGAGCAGTACTTC
TRBJ1-1	-	TRBV7-9	-	CASSLAVTGNTEAFF	TGTGCCAGCAGCTTAGCGGTCACGGGGAACACTGAAGCTTTCTTT
TRBJ1-3	-	TRBV19	TRBD1	CASTPGQSSGNTIYF	TGTGCCAGTACCCCGGGACAGAGCTCTGGAAACACCATATATTTT
TRBJ2-7	-	TRBV5-6	TRBD1	CASSFGFRTGLRGYEQYF	TGTGCCAGCAGCTTCGGATTCAGGACAGGGTTGAGGGGCTACGAGCAGTACTTC
TRBJ2-3	-	TRBV4-2	TRBD2	CASSQDETSGTGDTQYF	TGTGCCAGCAGCCAAGATGAAACTAGCGGGACTGGAGATACGCAGTATTTT
TRBJ2-1	-	TRBV5-6	-	CASSLLLRNEQFF	TGTGCCAGCAGCTTATTATTACGCAATGAGCAGTTCTTC
TRBJ2-7	-	TRBV3-1/TRBV3-2	-	CASSTVRGSYEQYF	TGTGCCAGCAGCACGGTCCGTGGGTCCTACGAGCAGTACTTC
TRBJ1-1	-	TRBV6-4	-	CASSDSWGRAFF	TGTGCCAGCAGTGACTCGTGGGGGCGAGCTTTCTTT
TRBJ2-3	-	TRBV23-1	TRBD2	CASSQSEGGGTSGSTDTQYF	TGCGCCAGCAGTCAATCGGAAGGGGGGGGGACTAGCGGGTCCACAGATACGCAGTATTTT
TRBJ2-1	-	TRBV13	TRBD1	CASSRWGQTYNEQFF	TGTGCCAGCAGCAGGTGGGGACAGACCTACAATGAGCAGTTCTTC
TRBJ2-7	-	TRBV5-1	-	CASTGRTEWEQYF	TGCGCCAGCACTGGGAGGACCGAATGGGAGCAGTACTTC
TRBJ2-7	-	TRBV6-2/TRBV6-3	TRBD1	CASSPGQADYEQYF	TGTGCCAGCAGTCCGGGACAGGCAGACTACGAGCAGTACTTC
TRBJ1-5	-	TRBV27	-	CASSPNHRVSNQPQHF	TGTGCCAGCAGTCCAAATCACAGGGTTAGCAATCAGCCCCAGCATTTT
TRBJ2-7	-	TRBV5-1	-	CASSLGPSSLAMSSYEQYF	TGCGCCAGCAGCTTGGGCCCCTCGAGTCTGGCGATGAGCTCCTACGAGCAGTACTTC
TRBJ2-6	-	TRBV10-3	TRBD1	CAISGTGSSGANVLTF	TGTGCCATCAGCGGGACAGGGTCATCTGGGGCCAACGTCCTGACTTTC
TRBJ2-3	once	TRBV28	-	CASRGSLGRSSTDTQYF	TGTGCCAGCAGGGGTTCTCTGGGGAGGAGTAGCACAGATACGCAGTATTTT
TRBJ1-3	-	TRBV30	-	CAWSTYRVRNTIYF	TGTGCCTGGAGTACTTACAGGGTCCGAAACACCATATATTTT
TRBJ2-5	-	TRBV20-1	-	CSARLETQYF	TGCAGTGCTAGGTTAGAGACCCAGTACTTC
TRBJ1-3	-	TRBV28	TRBD1	CASSFAGQLFSENTIYF	TGTGCCAGCAGTTTTGCGGGACAGCTCTTCTCTGAAAACACCATATATTTT
TRBJ2-3	-	TRBV18	TRBD2	CASSPGSGSTDTQYF	TGTGCCAGCTCACCTGGTAGCGGGAGCACAGATACGCAGTATTTT
TRBJ2-2	-	TRBV5-1	-	CASSLAETNTGELFF	TGCGCCAGCAGCTTGGCCGAAACGAACACCGGGGAGCTGTTTTTT
TRBJ2-1	-	TRBV30	TRBD2	CAWRLAGVNEQFF	TGTGCCTGGAGACTAGCGGGGGTTAATGAGCAGTTCTTC
TRBJ2-1	once	TRBV2	-	CASSRDNEQFF	TGTGCCAGCAGTAGGGACAATGAGCAGTTCTTC
TRBJ2-5	-	TRBV11-2	TRBD1	CASSQFGTGVEETQYF	TGTGCCAGCAGCCAATTCGGGACAGGGGTCGAAGAGACCCAGTACTTC
TRBJ1-2	-	TRBV14	-	CASSQVHSGYPGYTF	TGTGCCAGCAGCCAAGTCCACTCAGGGTATCCTGGCTACACCTTC
TRBJ1-5	few	TRBV7-9	-	CASSLAGTYSNQPQHF	TGTGCCAGCAGCCTAGCGGGGACCTATAGCAATCAGCCCCAGCATTTT
TRBJ1-5	-	TRBV18	TRBD1	CASSPEQGARQPQHF	TGTGCCAGCTCACCGGAACAGGGGGCTCGTCAGCCCCAGCATTTT
TRBJ2-7	-	TRBV7-2	-	CASSPPGGALGEQYF	TGTGCCAGCAGCCCCCCCGGTGGGGCGTTAGGCGAGCAGTACTTC
TRBJ1-1	-	TRBV28	-	CASSLGGQRNTEAFF	TGTGCCAGCAGTTTAGGGGGCCAGAGGAACACTGAAGCTTTCTTT
TRBJ1-1	-	TRBV24-1	-	CATSDPDTEAFF	TGTGCCACCAGTGACCCAGACACTGAAGCTTTCTTT
TRBJ2-3	-	TRBV19	TRBD2	CASSILAGAGTDTQYF	TGTGCCAGTAGTATACTAGCGGGAGCGGGGACAGATACGCAGTATTTT
TRBJ1-4	-	TRBV12-3/TRBV12-4	-	CASSPSGEEKLFF	TGTGCCAGCAGCCCATCAGGGGAGGAAAAACTGTTTTTT
TRBJ1-5	-	TRBV5-1	-	CASSLSAGANQPQHF	TGCGCCAGCAGCTTGTCGGCAGGGGCGAATCAGCCCCAGCATTTT
TRBJ2-7	-	TRBV30	-	CAWSDGGIASGSEQYF	TGTGCCTGGAGTGACGGTGGGATTGCCTCGGGTAGCGAGCAGTACTTC
TRBJ1-2	once	TRBV4-3	TRBD1	CASSQGYLGTANAGYTF	TGCGCCAGCAGCCAAGGTTATCTAGGGACAGCCAACGCGGGCTACACCTTC
TRBJ1-6	-	TRBV6-5	TRBD1	CASSYGDRGRDSPLHF	TGTGCCAGCAGTTACGGGGACAGGGGGCGCGATTCACCCCTCCACTTT
TRBJ2-3	-	TRBV7-2	-	CASSLAFGTVSTDTQYF	TGTGCCAGCAGCTTAGCGTTTGGGACGGTTAGCACAGATACGCAGTATTTT
TRBJ1-3	-	TRBV12-3/TRBV12-4	TRBD1	CASSSGTGAPIYF	TGTGCCAGCAGTTCGGGGACAGGGGCCCCCATATATTTT
TRBJ2-5	-	TRBV15	TRBD1	CATSDGTERQETQYF	TGTGCCACCAGCGACGGGACAGAAAGACAAGAGACCCAGTACTTC
TRBJ1-2	-	TRBV28	-	CASSFGPRGYTF	TGTGCCAGCAGTTTCGGACCGAGGGGCTACACCTTC
TRBJ2-1	-	TRBV14	-	CASSQVLNRYNEQFF	TGTGCCAGCAGCCAAGTTCTTAACCGTTACAATGAGCAGTTCTTC
TRBJ2-1	-	TRBV2	TRBD1	CASTQTRGNEQFF	TGTGCCAGCACGCAGACCAGGGGGAATGAGCAGTTCTTC
TRBJ2-1	-	TRBV2	TRBD2	CASSNIAGEHNEQFF	TGTGCCAGCAGCAACATAGCGGGAGAACACAATGAGCAGTTCTTC
TRBJ1-4	-	TRBV7-9	-	CASSIKGGTNEKLFF	TGTGCCAGCAGTATTAAAGGGGGAACTAATGAAAAACTGTTTTTT
TRBJ2-1	-	TRBV3-1/TRBV3-2	-	CASSQADRRDEQFF	TGTGCCAGCAGCCAAGCCGACAGGCGGGATGAGCAGTTCTTC
TRBJ1-2	-	TRBV3-1/TRBV3-2	-	CASSQGQPSYGYTF	TGTGCCAGCAGCCAAGGGCAGCCTTCCTATGGCTACACCTTC
TRBJ1-1	-	TRBV9	-	CASRPGAYVNTEAFF	TGTGCCAGCAGACCCGGGGCTTACGTGAACACTGAAGCTTTCTTT